The rows below give T cell receptor beta chains drawn from one sample of a study of T cell responses to AZD1222 COVID-19 vaccine. Libraries were prepared by immunoSEQ multiplex PCR; TCRdb keeps only in-frame clonotypes and omits some of them. The repertoire consists of 95,000 to 100,000 clones, with approximately 86% occurring once and the leading ten covering about 1.5%. The starting material was peripheral blood, obtained on day 0 of AZD1222 vaccination. These receptors were obtained from an adult in good health. CDR3s include the opening cysteine and the closing phenylalanine or tryptophan. A D gene is named only where the DNA matches it firmly. Some rows have no size entry. The others give once, few or many, or a class for an expanded clone.

.	.	TRBV7-8	TRBJ1-2	TGTGCCAGCAGCTTTACGGGAACGGGGGGGCATGGCTACACCTTC	CASSFTGTGGHGYTF
.	TRBD1	TRBV2	TRBJ1-4	TGTGCCAGCAGTGGGGGACAGGGGCTCGAAAAACTGTTTTTT	CASSGGQGLEKLFF
.	.	TRBV10-3	TRBJ1-2	TGTGCCATCAGTGAGTCGATAGTCGGAGGGTCGAGTGGCTACACCTTC	CAISESIVGGSSGYTF
.	.	TRBV28	TRBJ1-6	TGTGCCAGCACTTTATTCACAGGTTCACCCCTCCACTTT	CASTLFTGSPLHF
.	TRBD1	TRBV2	TRBJ2-3	TGTGCCACCCGACAGGGGGTACGCACAGATACGCAGTATTTT	CATRQGVRTDTQYF
.	.	TRBV4-3	TRBJ2-7	TGCGCCAGCAGCCAAGAGGATTTCCGAGGGGGTATCTCCTACGAGCAGTACTTC	CASSQEDFRGGISYEQYF
.	.	TRBV19	TRBJ1-1	TGTGCCAGTAGTATAGTTATGACCGACAACATGAACACTGAAGCTTTCTTT	CASSIVMTDNMNTEAFF
.	.	TRBV12-5	TRBJ2-7	TGTGCTAGTGGTTCGAAGCTCTGGTACGAGCAGTACTTC	CASGSKLWYEQYF
few	TRBD2	TRBV4-3	TRBJ2-7	TGCGCCAGCAGCCAAGATGAAATTGGACTAGCGGGAGTCCCCTACGAGCAGTACTTC	CASSQDEIGLAGVPYEQYF
.	.	TRBV7-2	TRBJ1-2	TGTGCCAGCAGCTTATCTGTGGGGGGCTCTAACTATGGCTACACCTTC	CASSLSVGGSNYGYTF
.	.	TRBV28	TRBJ1-3	TGTGCCAGCGAGACGGGGACCTTCTCTGGAAACACCATATATTTT	CASETGTFSGNTIYF
.	.	TRBV7-3	TRBJ2-7	TGTGCCAGCAGCTTAAGAGACCGAGGGCAGTACTTC	CASSLRDRGQYF
.	.	TRBV2	TRBJ1-1	TGTGCCAGCAGTGATGACACCGAACGAGTAGCTTTCTTT	CASSDDTERVAFF
.	.	TRBV9	TRBJ2-1	TGTGCCAGCAGCGTAGGGGACGTAAGCTCCTACAATGAGCAGTTCTTC	CASSVGDVSSYNEQFF
.	TRBD1	TRBV28	TRBJ2-3	TGTGCCAGCAGTATAGCGACAGGGGGCGCTACAGATACGCAGTATTTT	CASSIATGGATDTQYF
.	.	TRBV7-2	TRBJ1-1	TGTGCCAGCAGCTTACAAAGGAACACTGAAGCTTTCTTT	CASSLQRNTEAFF
.	.	TRBV7-2	TRBJ1-2	TGTGCCAGCAGCTTACAGGGTTATGGCTACACCTTC	CASSLQGYGYTF
once	.	TRBV30	TRBJ1-6	TGTGCCTGGAGTGTAGTTCTGCTCGCAGCTAGTTCACCCCTCCACTTT	CAWSVVLLAASSPLHF
medium-sized	.	TRBV28	TRBJ2-7	TGTGCCAGCACGAGGAGCGATATCTCCTACGAGCAGTACTTC	CASTRSDISYEQYF
.	.	TRBV7-2	TRBJ1-5	TGTGCCAGCAGCTTAGCTTGGACGAGCAATCAGCCCCAGCATTTT	CASSLAWTSNQPQHF
.	.	TRBV15	TRBJ1-5	TGTGCCACCCAGGACACAAATAGCAATCAGCCCCAGCATTTT	CATQDTNSNQPQHF
once	.	TRBV15	TRBJ2-1	TGTGCCACCAGCAGAGGCCCGGAATACAATGAGCAGTTCTTC	CATSRGPEYNEQFF
.	TRBD1	TRBV29-1	TRBJ1-1	TGCAGCGTTGAAGCTACAGGGACAGGCACTGAAGCTTTCTTT	CSVEATGTGTEAFF
.	.	TRBV6-1	TRBJ1-6	TGTGCCAGCAGTGAACGTGGAGGGGCCGACTTT	CASSERGGADF
.	.	TRBV9	TRBJ2-7	TGTGCCAGCAGCGTTGGCTTCTCCTACGAGCAGTACTTC	CASSVGFSYEQYF
medium-sized	.	TRBV7-2	TRBJ2-2	TGTGCCAGCAGCTCTCAGGGGACCGGGGAGCTGTTTTTT	CASSSQGTGELFF
.	TRBD1	TRBV28	TRBJ1-2	TGTGCCAGCAGCGCCAGGGGGCTGACGGGCTACACCTTC	CASSARGLTGYTF
.	.	TRBV5-6	TRBJ1-6	TGTGCCAGCAGCTCCGGACAGAGCTCCTATAATTCACCCCTCCACTTT	CASSSGQSSYNSPLHF
.	TRBD1	TRBV11-2	TRBJ2-7	TGTGCCAGCAGCGCGAGGACAGGGGGCTCCTACGAGCAGTACTTC	CASSARTGGSYEQYF
.	.	TRBV11-1	TRBJ2-1	TGTGCCAGCAGCCCGGAGGGGGCAGGTTACAATGAGCAGTTCTTC	CASSPEGAGYNEQFF
.	.	TRBV19	TRBJ1-5	TGTGCCAGTAGTATGAGCTATGGGAGGGGAGATAGCAATCAGCCCCAGCATTTT	CASSMSYGRGDSNQPQHF
.	.	TRBV19	TRBJ2-5	TGTGCCAGTACCCCGACAGGGAGGGAGACCCAGTACTTC	CASTPTGRETQYF
.	TRBD2	TRBV28	TRBJ2-3	TGTGCCAGCATCCCCAGTGGGCTAGCGGGAGGGCCGAGCACAGATACGCAGTATTTT	CASIPSGLAGGPSTDTQYF